This T cell receptor beta chain emerged from a study of CD8 T cells in ankylosing spondylitis. J was trimmed by 2 bases and V by 5 bases; bases with no gene match: 5. The length of the CDR3 is 17 residues. This clonotype has only a few counts. Its target is not known. Quantitative 5'-RACE with molecular barcodes produced the TCR beta libraries. MiXCR, run by TCRdb on the 5' RACE reads, gives a single entry per CDR3 protein. The data show 220,000 or so distinct CDR3 sequences, 15% to 20% seen once. Study-level points and caveats: In ankylosing spondylitis blood, a motif of seven to nine highly homologous TCR beta variants appeared characteristic. Relatively scarce in peripheral blood, disease-linked clones were CD8+. Disease-linked clones reportedly concentrated significantly in matched ankylosing spondylitis synovial fluid. Some of these motif variants have turned up before, in reports on reactive arthritis synovial fluid and blood.

Sequencing was performed on blood, either unsorted or a sorted T cell fraction (not recorded which). The chain is built from TRBV12-3 or TRBV12-4 and TRBJ2-1, with TRBD2 matching over 14 bases. The receptor comes from a male donor with ankylosing spondylitis. CDR3: CASSPRTSGGPYNEQFF. The CDR3 coding sequence is TGTGCCAGCAGTCCCCGGACTAGCGGGGGGCCCTACAATGAGCAGTTCTTC.